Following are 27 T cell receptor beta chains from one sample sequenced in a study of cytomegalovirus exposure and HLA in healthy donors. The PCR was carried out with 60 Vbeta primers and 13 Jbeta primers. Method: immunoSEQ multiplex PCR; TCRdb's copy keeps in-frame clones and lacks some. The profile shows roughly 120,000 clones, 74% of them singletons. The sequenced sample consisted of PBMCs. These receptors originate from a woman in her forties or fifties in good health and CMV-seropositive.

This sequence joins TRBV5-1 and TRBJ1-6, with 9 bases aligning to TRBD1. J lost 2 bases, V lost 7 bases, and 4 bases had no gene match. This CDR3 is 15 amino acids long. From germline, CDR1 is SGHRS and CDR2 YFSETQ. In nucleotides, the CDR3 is TGCGCCAGCCAACAGGGGGCAACCTATAATTCACCCCTCCACTTT. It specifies CASQQGATYNSPLHF.

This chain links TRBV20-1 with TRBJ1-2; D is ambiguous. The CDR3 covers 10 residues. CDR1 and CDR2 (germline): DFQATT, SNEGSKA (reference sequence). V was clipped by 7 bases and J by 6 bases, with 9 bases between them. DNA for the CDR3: TGCAGTGTAACCGAGAATGGCTACACCTTC. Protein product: CSVTENGYTF.

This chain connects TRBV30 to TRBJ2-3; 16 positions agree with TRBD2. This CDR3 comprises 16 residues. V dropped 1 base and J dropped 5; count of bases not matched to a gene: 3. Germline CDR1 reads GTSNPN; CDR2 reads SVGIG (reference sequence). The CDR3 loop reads CAWSGGLAGGRDTQYF. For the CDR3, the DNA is TGTGCCTGGAGTGGGGGACTAGCGGGGGGGCGAGATACGCAGTATTTT.

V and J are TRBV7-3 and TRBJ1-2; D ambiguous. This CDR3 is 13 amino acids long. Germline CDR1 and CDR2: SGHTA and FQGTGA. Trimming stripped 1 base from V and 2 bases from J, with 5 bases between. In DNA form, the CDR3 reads TGTGCCAGCAGCTTAATTCCGAACTATGGCTACACCTTC. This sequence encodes CASSLIPNYGYTF. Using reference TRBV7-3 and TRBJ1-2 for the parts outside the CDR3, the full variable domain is GAGVSQTPSNKVTEKGKYVELRCDPISGHTALYWYRQSLGQGPEFLIYFQGTGAADDSGLPNDRFFAVRPEGSVSTLKIQRTERGDSAVYLCASSLIPNYGYTFGSGTRLTVV.

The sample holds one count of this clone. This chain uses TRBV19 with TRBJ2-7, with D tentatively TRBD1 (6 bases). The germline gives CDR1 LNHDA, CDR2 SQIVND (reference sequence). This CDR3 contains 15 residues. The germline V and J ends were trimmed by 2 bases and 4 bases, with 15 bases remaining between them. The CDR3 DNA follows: TGTGCCAGTAGTATACAGGGGTTATCCTTTTACGAGCAGTACTTC. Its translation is CASSIQGLSFYEQYF.

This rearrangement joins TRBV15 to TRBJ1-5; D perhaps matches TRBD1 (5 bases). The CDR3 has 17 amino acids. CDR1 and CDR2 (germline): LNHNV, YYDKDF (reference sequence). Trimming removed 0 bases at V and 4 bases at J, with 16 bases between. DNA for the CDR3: TGTGCCACCAGCAGAGATCGGTGGGGGGGGGAAAATCAGCCCCAGCATTTT. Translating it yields CATSRDRWGGENQPQHF.

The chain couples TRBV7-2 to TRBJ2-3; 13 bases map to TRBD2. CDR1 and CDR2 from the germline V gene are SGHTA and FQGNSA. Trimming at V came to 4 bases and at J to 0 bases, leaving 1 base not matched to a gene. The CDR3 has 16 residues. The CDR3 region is CASSSGLAGSTDTQYF. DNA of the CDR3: TGTGCCAGCAGCTCGGGACTAGCGGGGAGCACAGATACGCAGTATTTT.

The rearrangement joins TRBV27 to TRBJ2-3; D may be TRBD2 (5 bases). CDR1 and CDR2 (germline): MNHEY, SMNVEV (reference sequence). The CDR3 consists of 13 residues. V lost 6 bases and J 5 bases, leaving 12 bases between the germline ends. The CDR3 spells CASSKLDVDTQYF. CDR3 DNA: TGTGCCAGCAGCAAACTAGATGTAGATACGCAGTATTTT.

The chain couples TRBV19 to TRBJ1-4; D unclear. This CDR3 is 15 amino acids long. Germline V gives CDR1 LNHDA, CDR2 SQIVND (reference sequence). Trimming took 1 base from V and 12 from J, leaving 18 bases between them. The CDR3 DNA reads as TGTGCCAGTAGTATAGGTAACAGCCAGAAAAGCCAACTGTTTTTT. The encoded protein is CASSIGNSQKSQLFF.

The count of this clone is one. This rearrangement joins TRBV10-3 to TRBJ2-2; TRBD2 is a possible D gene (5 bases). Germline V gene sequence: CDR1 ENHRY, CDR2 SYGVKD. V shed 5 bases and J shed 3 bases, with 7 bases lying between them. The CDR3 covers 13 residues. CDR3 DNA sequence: TGTGCCATCAGTCCCGGGGACACCGGGGAGCTGTTTTTT. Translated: CAISPGDTGELFF.

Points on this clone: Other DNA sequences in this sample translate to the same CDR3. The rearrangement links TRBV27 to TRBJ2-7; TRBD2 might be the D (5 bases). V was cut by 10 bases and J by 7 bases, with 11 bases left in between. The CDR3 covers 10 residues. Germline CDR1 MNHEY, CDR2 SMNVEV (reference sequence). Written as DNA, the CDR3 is TGTGCCACCCTTCCGGGGGAGCAGTACTTC. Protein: CATLPGEQYF.

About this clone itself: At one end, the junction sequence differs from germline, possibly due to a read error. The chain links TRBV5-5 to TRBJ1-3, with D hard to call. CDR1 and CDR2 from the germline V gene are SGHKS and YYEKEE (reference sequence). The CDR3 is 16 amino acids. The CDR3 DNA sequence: TGTGCCAGCAGCTTAGTCCTAGCATCCTCTGGAAACGCCATATATTTT. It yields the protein CASSLVLASSGNAIYF.

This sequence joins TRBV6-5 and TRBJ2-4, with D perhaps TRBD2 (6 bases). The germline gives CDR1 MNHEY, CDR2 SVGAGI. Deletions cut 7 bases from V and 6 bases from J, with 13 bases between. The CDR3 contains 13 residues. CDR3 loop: CASTSGRGNIQYF. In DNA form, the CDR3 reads TGTGCCAGCACTTCGGGGCGGGGAAACATTCAGTACTTC.

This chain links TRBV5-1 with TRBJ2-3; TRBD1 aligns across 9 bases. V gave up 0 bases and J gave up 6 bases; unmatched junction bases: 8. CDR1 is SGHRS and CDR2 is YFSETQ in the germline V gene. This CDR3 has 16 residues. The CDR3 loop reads CASSLDFGQGFDTQYF. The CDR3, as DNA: TGCGCCAGCAGCTTGGATTTTGGACAGGGGTTTGATACGCAGTATTTT.

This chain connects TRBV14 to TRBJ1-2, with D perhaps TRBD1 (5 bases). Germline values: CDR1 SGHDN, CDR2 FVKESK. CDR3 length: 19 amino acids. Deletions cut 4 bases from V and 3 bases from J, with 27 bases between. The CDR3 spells CASSLSPGAARLPYYGYTF. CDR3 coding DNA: TGTGCCAGCAGCCTCAGTCCTGGGGCGGCTCGTCTCCCTTACTATGGCTACACCTTC.

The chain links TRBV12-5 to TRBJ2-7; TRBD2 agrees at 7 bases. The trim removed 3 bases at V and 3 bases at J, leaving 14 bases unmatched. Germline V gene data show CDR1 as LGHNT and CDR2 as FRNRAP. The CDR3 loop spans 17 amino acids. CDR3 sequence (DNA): TGTGCTAGTGGTTTTACCCCCGGGGGAGGGGCAGGCTACGAGCAGTACTTC. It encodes CASGFTPGGGAGYEQYF.

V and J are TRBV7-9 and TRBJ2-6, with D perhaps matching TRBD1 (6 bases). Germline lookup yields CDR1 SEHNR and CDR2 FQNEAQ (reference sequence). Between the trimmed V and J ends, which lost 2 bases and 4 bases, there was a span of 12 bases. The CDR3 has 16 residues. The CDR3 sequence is CASSLYRVSGANVLTF. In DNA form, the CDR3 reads TGTGCCAGCAGCTTATACAGGGTTTCGGGGGCCAACGTCCTGACTTTC. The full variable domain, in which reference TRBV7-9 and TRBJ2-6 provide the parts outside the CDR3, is DTGVSQNPRHKITKRGQNVTFRCDPISEHNRLYWYRQTLGQGPEFLTYFQNEAQLEKSRLLSDRFSAERPKGSFSTLEIQRTEQGDSAMYLCASSLYRVSGANVLTFGAGSRLTVL.

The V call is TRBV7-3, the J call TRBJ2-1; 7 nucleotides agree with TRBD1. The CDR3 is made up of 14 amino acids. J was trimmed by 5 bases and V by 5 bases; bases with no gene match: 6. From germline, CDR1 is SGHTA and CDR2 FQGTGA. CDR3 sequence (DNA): TGTGCCAGCAGCCCGACGACAGGGAACAATGAGCAGTTCTTC. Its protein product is CASSPTTGNNEQFF.

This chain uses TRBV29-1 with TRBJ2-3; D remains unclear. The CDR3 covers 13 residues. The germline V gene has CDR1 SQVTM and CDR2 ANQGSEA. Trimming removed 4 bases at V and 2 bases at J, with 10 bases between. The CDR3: CSVGSMHTDTQYF. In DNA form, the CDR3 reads TGCAGCGTTGGCAGTATGCACACAGATACGCAGTATTTT.

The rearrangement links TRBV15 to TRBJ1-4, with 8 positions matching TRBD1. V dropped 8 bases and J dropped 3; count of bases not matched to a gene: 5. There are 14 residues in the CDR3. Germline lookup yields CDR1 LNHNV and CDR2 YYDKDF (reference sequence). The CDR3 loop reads CATATGDANEKLFF. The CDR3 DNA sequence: TGTGCCACCGCGACAGGGGACGCTAATGAAAAACTGTTTTTT.

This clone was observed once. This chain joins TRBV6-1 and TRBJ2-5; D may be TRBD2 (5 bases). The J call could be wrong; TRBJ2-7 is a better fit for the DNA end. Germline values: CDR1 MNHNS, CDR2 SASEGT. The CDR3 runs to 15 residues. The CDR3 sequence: CASRIGLLNSYEQYF. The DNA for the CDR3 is TGTGCCAGCAGGATTGGACTTTTGAATTCCTACGAGCAGTACTTC.

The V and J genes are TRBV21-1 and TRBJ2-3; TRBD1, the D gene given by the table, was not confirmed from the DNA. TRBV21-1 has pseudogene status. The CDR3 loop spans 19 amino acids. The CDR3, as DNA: TGTGCCAGCAGCAAAGTCCACTTTAGTATTCAGGTCTGTCGGGATACGCAGTATTTT. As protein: CASSKVHFSIQVCRDTQYF.

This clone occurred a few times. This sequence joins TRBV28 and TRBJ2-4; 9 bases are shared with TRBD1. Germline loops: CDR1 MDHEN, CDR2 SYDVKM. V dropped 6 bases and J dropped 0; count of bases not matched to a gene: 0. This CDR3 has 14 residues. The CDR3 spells CASRGQGAKNIQYF. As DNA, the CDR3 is TGTGCCAGCAGGGGACAGGGAGCCAAAAACATTCAGTACTTC.

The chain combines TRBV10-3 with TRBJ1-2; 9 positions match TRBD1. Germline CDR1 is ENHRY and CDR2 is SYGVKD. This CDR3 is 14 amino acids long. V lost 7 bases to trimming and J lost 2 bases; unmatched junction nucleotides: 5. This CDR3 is CAINAQGANYGYTF. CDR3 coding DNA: TGTGCCATCAACGCACAGGGGGCAAACTATGGCTACACCTTC.

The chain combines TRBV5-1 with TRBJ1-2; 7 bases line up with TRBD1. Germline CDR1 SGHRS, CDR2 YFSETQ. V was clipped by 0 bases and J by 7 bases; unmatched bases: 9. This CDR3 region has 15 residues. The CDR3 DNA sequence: TGCGCCAGCAGCTTGGATGAGGGGGCGAGAGGTGGCTACACCTTC. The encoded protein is CASSLDEGARGGYTF. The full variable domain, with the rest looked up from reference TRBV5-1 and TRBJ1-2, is KAGVTQTPRYLIKTRGQQVTLSCSPISGHRSVSWYQQTPGQGLQFLFEYFSETQRNKGNFPGRFSGRQFSNSRSEMNVSTLELGDSALYLCASSLDEGARGGYTFGSGTRLTVV.

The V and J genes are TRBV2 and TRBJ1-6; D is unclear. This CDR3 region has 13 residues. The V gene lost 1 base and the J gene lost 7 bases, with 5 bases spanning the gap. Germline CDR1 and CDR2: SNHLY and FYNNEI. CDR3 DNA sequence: TGTGCCAGCAGTGAAGAGCAAAATTCACCCCTCCACTTT. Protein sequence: CASSEEQNSPLHF.

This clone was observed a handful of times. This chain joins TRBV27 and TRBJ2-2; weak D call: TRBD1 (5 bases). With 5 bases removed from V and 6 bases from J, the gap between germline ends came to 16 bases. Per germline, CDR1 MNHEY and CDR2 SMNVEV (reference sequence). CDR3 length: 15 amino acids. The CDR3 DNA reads TGTGCCAGCAGTCAACAAGAGACAGTCTCCGGGGAGCTGTTTTTT. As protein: CASSQQETVSGELFF.